The present entry profiles one T cell receptor beta chain with its context. What it recognizes is unknown. These data originate in a study of radiation and T cells in renal cell carcinoma. Study overall: Nephrectomy followed 15 Gy stereotactic body radiation by 4 weeks.

General study points: Baseline intratumoral clonotype presence is unknown without pretreatment biopsies. From baseline, blood top tumor clonotypes peaked at 2 weeks post-radiation.

The V segment lost 4 bases and the J segment 3 bases; nucleotides outside the gene matches: 14. The CDR3 has 20 residues. Germline CDR1 and CDR2: SNHLY and FYNNEI. Clones were sequenced by immunoSEQ multiplex PCR, and TCRdb holds only the in-frame ones, with some missing. The sample records roughly 130,000 clones, about 88% being singletons. As for time point: blood 2 weeks post-SBRT. Treatment: 15 Gy SBRT to primary tumor, nephrectomy 4 weeks later. The tumor was a clear cell renal cell carcinoma. The receptor was derived from a woman between 70 and 85 years old with renal cell carcinoma. The material sequenced was blood, taken from a patient whose treatment included radiotherapy and nephrectomy. The chain employs TRBV2 and TRBJ2-4; 14 nucleotides line up with TRBD2. The CDR3: CASSVPQTSGGVWDKNIQYF. DNA of the CDR3: TGTGCCAGCAGTGTACCCCAGACTAGCGGGGGGGTGTGGGACAAAAACATTCAGTACTTC.